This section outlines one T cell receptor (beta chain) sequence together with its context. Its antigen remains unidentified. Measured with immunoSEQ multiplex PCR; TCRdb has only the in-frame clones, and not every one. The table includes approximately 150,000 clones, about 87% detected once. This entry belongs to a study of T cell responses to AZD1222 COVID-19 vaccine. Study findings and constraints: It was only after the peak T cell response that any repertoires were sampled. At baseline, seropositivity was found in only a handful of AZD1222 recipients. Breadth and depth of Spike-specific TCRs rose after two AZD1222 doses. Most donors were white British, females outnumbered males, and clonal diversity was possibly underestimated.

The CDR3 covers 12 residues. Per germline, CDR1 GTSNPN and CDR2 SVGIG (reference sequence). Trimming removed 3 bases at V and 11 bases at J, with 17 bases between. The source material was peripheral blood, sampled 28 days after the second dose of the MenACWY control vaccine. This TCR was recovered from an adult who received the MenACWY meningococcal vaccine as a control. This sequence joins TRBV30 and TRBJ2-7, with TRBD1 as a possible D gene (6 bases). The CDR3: CAWSRRTDTEYF. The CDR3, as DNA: TGTGCCTGGAGCCGACGGACAGACACGGAGTACTTC.